These T cell receptor beta chains were read from a single sample in a study of Ad26.COV2.S vaccination and SARS-CoV-2 variants. Assay: immunoSEQ multiplex PCR; the TCRdb copy retains only in-frame clones and omits some. The table records almost 400,000 clones, about 91% of them present only once. The sample consisted of peripheral blood, taken in a trial of Ad26.COV2.S vaccine versus placebo. These TCRs come from a person aged 18-60 years who received the Ad26.COV2.S COVID-19 vaccine or a placebo. The CDR3 runs from the conserved cysteine through the conserved F or W. Fields, in order: V gene, CDR3 protein.

TRBV18,CASSPNRAENTYEQYF
TRBV3-1/TRBV3-2,CASSQERYNEQFF
TRBV12-3/TRBV12-4,CASSRTRYYEQYF
TRBV5-4,CASSSRGGGNTIYF
TRBV7-9,CASSPQAMANYGYTF
TRBV2,CASRALGDTQYF
TRBV9,CASSPMGTANTGELFF
TRBV7-3,CASSLSPSDTQYF
TRBV15,CATSSSGGTYNEQFF
TRBV14,CASSTHRERPYLTDTQYF
TRBV6-5,CASRDWAYEQYF
TRBV5-4,CASSLEVNTEAFF
TRBV4-1,CASSQELAFRGQPQHF
TRBV7-9,CASSVETSGVYNEQFF
TRBV7-2,CASSSDSSYNEQFF
TRBV19,CASSGPATNEKLFF
TRBV7-9,CASSLEAGGAFF
TRBV3-1/TRBV3-2,CASSPGQGVYEQYF
TRBV7-9,CARSAGQGTSGKETQYF
TRBV11-3,CASSLDRANTGELFF
TRBV28,CASSLIGVAEQYF
TRBV28,CASSLKTGTFGNQPQHF
TRBV2,CASTFTGSGQFF
TRBV2,CASSTRTRTNEKLFF
TRBV30,CAWSVLAGGQETQYF
TRBV5-6,CASGVAGELFF
TRBV9,CASSQGTGGNSPLHF
TRBV5-1,CASSLARGSHEQYF
TRBV6-5,CASSDWGEETQYF
TRBV15,CATSRDEATKNIQYF